These 32 T cell receptor beta chains were all obtained from the same sample, sequenced in a study of blood T cell repertoires in COVID-19. Produced via immunoSEQ multiplex PCR; TCRdb's table is partial and in-frame only. Counted here are more than 100,000 clones, 80% to 85% occurring once; the ten biggest clones make up more than 1.3%. The sequenced sample consisted of peripheral blood. These receptors originate from a man in his 60s with acute or convalescent COVID-19.

The chain joins TRBV7-3 to TRBJ2-1; 15 nucleotides line up with TRBD2. V was pared by 5 bases and J by 4 bases, with 6 bases of the junction left unmatched. Germline lookup yields CDR1 SGHTA and CDR2 FQGTGA. The CDR3 length is 17 residues. The CDR3 reads CASSLPGLAGGYNEQFF. The DNA for the CDR3 is TGTGCCAGCAGCCTCCCGGGACTAGCGGGAGGATACAATGAGCAGTTCTTC.

V and J are TRBV19 and TRBJ2-1, with D uncertain. V was cut by 3 bases and J by 5 bases, with 8 bases left in between. The CDR3 is 13 amino acids. CDR1 LNHDA and CDR2 SQIVND come from the germline V gene (reference sequence). The DNA for the CDR3 is TGTGCCAGTAGTATCTACAGAAACAATGAGCAGTTCTTC. This translates into CASSIYRNNEQFF.

This sequence joins TRBV6-5 and TRBJ2-7; 8 bases map to TRBD1. Germline CDR1 and CDR2: MNHEY and SVGAGI. The CDR3 spans 14 residues. V shed 4 bases, J shed 3 bases, and the junction held 5 bases outside the gene matches. This CDR3 reads CASSSTGQGYEQYF. The CDR3 DNA follows: TGTGCCAGCAGTTCTACCGGACAGGGCTACGAGCAGTACTTC.

The V call is TRBV7-8, the J call TRBJ1-2; 7 nucleotides match TRBD1. The length of the CDR3 is 14 residues. V lost 1 base to trimming and J lost 6 bases; unmatched junction nucleotides: 5. Germline V gene sequence: CDR1 SGHVS, CDR2 FQNEAQ. This chain's CDR3 is CASSLGDRDHGYTF. The CDR3 DNA is TGTGCCAGCAGCTTAGGAGACAGGGACCATGGCTACACCTTC.

About this clone itself: This CDR3 is also generated by other DNA sequences in the sample. The V call is TRBV19, the J call TRBJ1-1, with D possibly TRBD1 on 5 matching bases. This CDR3 spans 14 amino acids. The V and J ends lost 2 bases and 4 bases respectively, with 11 bases between them. The germline gives CDR1 LNHDA, CDR2 SQIVND (reference sequence). The CDR3 DNA is TGTGCCAGTAGTATACAGGGTAGGGGCACTGAAGCTTTCTTT. This codes for CASSIQGRGTEAFF.

The J gene is TRBJ2-7, the V gene TRBV5-6, with D maybe TRBD1 (5 bases). In germline, CDR1 is SGHDT, CDR2 YYEEEE. The V end was cut by 4 bases, the J end by 2 bases, with 13 bases between. CDR3 size: 14 residues. This CDR3 reads CASSPTGATYEQYF. CDR3 nucleotides: TGTGCCAGCAGCCCTACAGGAGCCACCTACGAGCAGTACTTC.

The rearrangement joins TRBV27 to TRBJ1-4, with 7 bases aligning to TRBD1. V lost 6 bases to trimming and J lost 5 bases; unmatched junction nucleotides: 18. This CDR3 comprises 18 residues. Germline V gives CDR1 MNHEY, CDR2 SMNVEV (reference sequence). The CDR3 nucleotides read TGTGCCAGCAGGAATAGACTCTACTCCGGGACAGAAAATGAAAAACTGTTTTTT. It specifies CASRNRLYSGTENEKLFF. Based on the CDR3 plus reference TRBV27 and TRBJ1-4, the full variable domain is EAQVTQNPRYLITVTGKKLTVTCSQNMNHEYMSWYRQDPGLGLRQIYYSMNVEVTDKGDVPEGYKVSRKEKRNFPLILESPSPNQTSLYFCASRNRLYSGTENEKLFFGSGTQLSVL.

V is TRBV27 and J is TRBJ1-3; D call uncertain. Trimming removed 6 bases from V and 2 bases from J, with 14 bases in between. CDR3 length: 15 amino acids. Germline CDR1 and CDR2: MNHEY and SMNVEV (reference sequence). The CDR3 DNA reads TGTGCCAGCAGCCCGGGAGCACATACTGGAAACACCATATATTTT. Protein product: CASSPGAHTGNTIYF.

The chain has TRBV10-1 and TRBJ1-4; D ambiguous. The CDR3 totals 14 residues. Deletions cut 5 bases from V and 0 bases from J, with 7 bases between. Germline V gene lookup returns CDR1 WNHNN and CDR2 SYGVQD (reference sequence). CDR3 nucleotides: TGCGCCAGCAGTAACAGTGCAACTAATGAAAAACTGTTTTTT. Amino acid sequence: CASSNSATNEKLFF.

The rearrangement uses TRBV29-1 and TRBJ1-4, with D tentatively TRBD1 (5 bases). Trimming took 3 bases from V and 2 from J, leaving 16 bases between them. Germline loops: CDR1 SQVTM, CDR2 ANQGSEA. This CDR3 spans 16 amino acids. The CDR3 region is CSVEGTGVQTNEKLFF. CDR3 in DNA: TGCAGCGTTGAGGGGACGGGGGTTCAGACTAATGAAAAACTGTTTTTT.

The chain combines TRBV5-1 with TRBJ2-3; 7 positions agree with TRBD1. Germline CDR1 and CDR2: SGHRS and YFSETQ. This CDR3 spans 15 amino acids. Trimming removed 0 bases from V and 1 base from J; junction bases left unmatched: 2. The CDR3 nucleotides read TGCGCCAGCAGCTTGGCCGGACAGGGCACAGATACGCAGTATTTT. As protein: CASSLAGQGTDTQYF.

A remark on this clone: This same CDR3 is encoded by further DNA sequences in the sample. CDR3: CASSLGGPYGYTF. CDR3 coding DNA: TGTGCCAGCAGCCTAGGGGGCCCATATGGCTACACCTTC. The V call is TRBV12-3 or TRBV12-4, the J call TRBJ1-2; the match to TRBD1 covers 7 bases. The V segment lost 6 bases and the J segment 5 bases; nucleotides outside the gene matches: 6. The CDR3 is 13 residues long.

The chain links TRBV6-1 to TRBJ1-3, with D hard to call. Trimming took 2 bases from V and 4 from J, leaving 6 bases between them. This CDR3 comprises 13 residues. Germline V lookup: CDR1 MNHNS, CDR2 SASEGT. The CDR3 coding sequence is TGTGCCAGCAGTGAATCCAGAGGAAACACCATATATTTT. Protein: CASSESRGNTIYF.

V usage is TRBV7-6 and J usage is TRBJ2-1, with 7 positions matching TRBD2. V was clipped by 0 bases and J by 3 bases; unmatched bases: 5. This CDR3 contains 16 residues. CDR1 and CDR2 from the germline V gene are SGHVS and FNYEAQ. The CDR3 protein is CASSLAGQRGYNEQFF. CDR3 DNA sequence: TGTGCCAGCAGCTTAGCCGGCCAGCGGGGCTACAATGAGCAGTTCTTC.

The gene calls are TRBV2 and TRBJ1-1; D remains ambiguous. Trimming stripped 3 bases from V and 4 bases from J, with 12 bases between. Germline V gene data show CDR1 as SNHLY and CDR2 as FYNNEI. The CDR3 covers 14 residues. CDR3 loop: CASSDLPGGTEAFF. CDR3 nucleotide sequence: TGTGCCAGCAGTGACCTCCCGGGTGGCACTGAAGCTTTCTTT.

The chain links TRBV5-5 to TRBJ2-5; 8 nucleotides align to TRBD1. The V gene's germline CDR1 is SGHKS and CDR2 YYEKEE (reference sequence). The length of the CDR3 is 14 residues. The V and J ends lost 0 bases and 4 bases, in that order; junction bases with no gene match: 2. The CDR3 reads CASSLGDRGETQYF. CDR3 nucleotide sequence: TGTGCCAGCAGCTTGGGCGACAGGGGAGAGACCCAGTACTTC.

The chain has TRBV19 and TRBJ1-4; D might be TRBD1 (5 bases). The CDR3 is 14 residues long. Germline CDR1 LNHDA, CDR2 SQIVND (reference sequence). Trimming removed 9 bases at V and 11 bases at J, with 22 bases between. The chain's CDR3 is CASLDSALGRKLFF. The CDR3, as DNA: TGTGCCAGCCTCGACAGTGCCTTGGGGAGGAAACTGTTTTTT.

The chain joins TRBV5-6 to TRBJ1-2; D not resolved. The CDR3 totals 15 residues. V was trimmed by 1 base and J by 0 bases, leaving 10 bases between them. The germline V gene encodes CDR1 SGHDT and CDR2 YYEEEE. The CDR3 protein is CASSLRIRPNYGYTF. CDR3 nucleotide sequence: TGTGCCAGCAGCTTGAGGATCAGGCCTAACTATGGCTACACCTTC.

The CDR3 spells CASSLQGVETQYF. The CDR3 DNA sequence: TGTGCCAGCTCACTTCAGGGGGTAGAGACCCAGTACTTC. The chain couples TRBV18 to TRBJ2-5; the match to TRBD1 covers 7 bases. Trimming took 4 bases from V and 4 from J; bases not matched to a gene: 3. Germline V gene sequence: CDR1 KGHSH, CDR2 LQKENI. The CDR3 totals 13 residues.

In its sample, this clone was seen a few times. V and J are TRBV18 and TRBJ2-7; the D gene is possibly TRBD1 (6 bases). The CDR3 consists of 13 residues. Germline V gene sequence: CDR1 KGHSH, CDR2 LQKENI. V was clipped by 3 bases and J by 6 bases, with 12 bases between them. CDR3 bases: TGTGCCAGCTCACCGAAGGACAGCGGCGAGCAGTACTTC. Translating gives CASSPKDSGEQYF. Looking up the rest from reference TRBV18 and TRBJ2-7 gives the full variable domain: NAGVMQNPRHLVRRRGQEARLRCSPMKGHSHVYWYRQLPEEGLKFMVYLQKENIIDESGMPKERFSAEFPKEGPSILRIQQVVRGDSAAYFCASSPKDSGEQYFGPGTRLTVT.

The V and J genes are TRBV27 and TRBJ2-7, with 7 bases lining up with TRBD1. From germline, CDR1 is MNHEY and CDR2 SMNVEV (reference sequence). CDR3 length equals 14 residues. V lost 6 bases, J lost 4 bases, and 9 bases stayed unmatched. The chain's CDR3 is CASSHRGKVYEQYF. In DNA, the CDR3 is TGTGCCAGCAGCCACAGGGGCAAGGTATACGAGCAGTACTTC.

V and J are TRBV18 and TRBJ2-3; D not resolved. The V end was cut by 2 bases, the J end by 4 bases, with 10 bases between. CDR3 size: 14 residues. Per the germline V gene, CDR1 is KGHSH and CDR2 is LQKENI. CDR3 protein: CASSPILLADTQYF. For the CDR3, the DNA is TGTGCCAGCTCACCAATTCTACTCGCAGATACGCAGTATTTT.

This clone was counted only a few times. The gene calls are TRBV6-6 and TRBJ1-6; weak D call: TRBD1 (5 bases). The V gene's germline CDR1 is MNHNY and CDR2 SVGAGI (reference sequence). Trimming took off 3 bases at V and 6 bases at J, with 6 bases between the two ends. The CDR3 sequence is 13 residues long. DNA for the CDR3: TGTGCCAGCAGTTATAGGGGTAATTCACCCCTCCACTTT. This encodes CASSYRGNSPLHF.

The chain combines TRBV29-1 with TRBJ2-2; tentative D call: TRBD1 (5 bases). V was shortened by 7 bases and J by 5 bases, with 8 bases between the two germline ends. Germline CDR1 reads SQVTM; CDR2 reads ANQGSEA. The CDR3 sequence is 11 residues long. The CDR3 sequence is CSAQVTGELFF. In DNA form, the CDR3 reads TGCAGCGCACAGGTTACCGGGGAGCTGTTTTTT.

V usage is TRBV13 and J usage is TRBJ2-1; TRBD1 matches 8 bases. The length of the CDR3 is 14 residues. Trimming at V came to 2 bases and at J to 5 bases, leaving 2 bases not matched to a gene. Germline CDR1 PRHDT, CDR2 FYEKMQ (reference sequence). CDR3 coding DNA: TGTGCCAGCAGCTTACGGACAGGGAACAATGAGCAGTTCTTC. The encoded protein is CASSLRTGNNEQFF. Full variable domain (missing parts from reference TRBV13 and TRBJ2-1): AAGVIQSPRHLIKEKRETATLKCYPIPRHDTVYWYQQGPGQDPQFLISFYEKMQSDKGSIPDRFSAQQFSDYHSELNMSSLELGDSALYFCASSLRTGNNEQFFGPGTRLTVL.

This clone was picked up one time. DNA of the CDR3: TGTGCCAGCAGCTTAAACCCGGTGGTAGCCCCAGATACGCAGTATTTT. This translates into CASSLNPVVAPDTQYF. V gene TRBV11-1 combines with J gene TRBJ2-3; D gene ambiguous. CDR1 and CDR2 from the germline V gene are SGHAT and FQDESV (reference sequence). The CDR3 is made up of 16 amino acids. Trimming removed 2 bases at V and 4 bases at J, with 16 bases between.

The CDR3 DNA reads TGTGCCAGCACTCCAAGGGGGGGTGGCTACACCTTC. Amino acid sequence: CASTPRGGGYTF. The chain combines TRBV28 with TRBJ1-2; possibly TRBD1 for D (6 bases). Trimming left V 7 bases short and J 7 bases short, with 13 bases between. This CDR3 has 12 amino acids. From germline, CDR1 is MDHEN and CDR2 SYDVKM.

The rearrangement joins TRBV30 to TRBJ2-5; 15 bases map to TRBD2. V gave up 3 bases and J gave up 5 bases; unmatched junction bases: 7. The CDR3 loop spans 16 amino acids. Germline loops: CDR1 GTSNPN, CDR2 SVGIG (reference sequence). CDR3 nucleotide sequence: TGTGCCTGGAGCGAGGGACTAGCGGGAGGTCAGGAGACCCAGTACTTC. It yields the protein CAWSEGLAGGQETQYF.

V usage is TRBV6-5 and J usage is TRBJ1-1; D is unclear. Germline V lookup: CDR1 MNHEY, CDR2 SVGAGI. Trimming took 6 bases from V and 7 from J, leaving 15 bases between them. The CDR3 totals 13 residues. CDR3 loop: CASRARGKGEAFF. The CDR3 DNA reads TGTGCCAGCAGGGCTAGAGGGAAAGGTGAAGCTTTCTTT.

The V gene is TRBV2, the J gene TRBJ1-2, with D uncertain. In germline, CDR1 is SNHLY, CDR2 FYNNEI. This CDR3 contains 13 residues. The ends were cut back, 2 bases at V and 2 bases at J, with 6 bases in the middle. CDR3 sequence (DNA): TGTGCCAGCAGTGAATGGCTCAACTATGGCTACACCTTC. This translates into CASSEWLNYGYTF.

V usage is TRBV19 and J usage is TRBJ2-1; 10 nucleotides agree with TRBD1. V lost 6 bases to trimming and J lost 1 base; unmatched junction nucleotides: 3. Germline lookup yields CDR1 LNHDA and CDR2 SQIVND (reference sequence). CDR3 length: 15 amino acids. The CDR3 is CASRMGQGSYNEQFF. CDR3 nucleotide sequence: TGTGCCAGTAGAATGGGACAGGGGTCCTACAATGAGCAGTTCTTC.

The chain uses TRBV5-1 and TRBJ2-5; the D gene is possibly TRBD1 (5 bases). Germline V gene sequence: CDR1 SGHRS, CDR2 YFSETQ. The CDR3 length is 14 residues. The V end was cut by 3 bases, the J end by 0 bases, with 9 bases between. The CDR3 reads CASSSSGYQETQYF. The CDR3 coding sequence is TGCGCCAGCAGCTCCTCAGGGTACCAAGAGACCCAGTACTTC.